Listed below are T cell receptor beta chains from one sample, sequenced in a study of shared clonotypes between healthy human individuals. Sequencing was performed with immunoSEQ multiplex PCR; in TCRdb, only in-frame clones are kept and a portion is missing. This repertoire shows 500,000 to 650,000 clones, roughly four fifths found once; its top ten account for around 11%. Sequenced: PBMCs. The receptors here all came from a woman in her thirties or forties in good health. Some clones in this sample may be carry-over from other donors' samples. The CDR3 runs from the conserved cysteine through the conserved F or W. The order of the fields is clone size, J gene, V gene, D gene, CDR3 protein, CDR3 DNA. A D gene is named only where the DNA matches it firmly. Clone size is not always given. Where it is, it says once, few, many or a class for expanded clones.

NA TRBJ2-5 TRBV6-1 NA CASSEVGGVYETQYF TGTGCCAGCAGTGAAGTCGGGGGAGTGTACGAGACCCAGTACTTC
many TRBJ2-5 TRBV5-4 TRBD1 CASIEAGTGKETQYF TGTGCCAGCATCGAAGCCGGGACAGGGAAAGAGACCCAGTACTTC
NA TRBJ2-1 TRBV5-1 NA CASSLPWRNEQFF TGCGCCAGCAGCCTTCCTTGGAGGAATGAGCAGTTCTTC
NA TRBJ1-5 TRBV7-9 TRBD1 CASSPTGTPKEAQHF TGTGCCAGCAGCCCGACAGGGACCCCAAAGGAGGCCCAGCATTTT
NA TRBJ1-1 TRBV5-8 NA CASSPKTWRLGAFF TGTGCCAGCAGCCCGAAAACCTGGAGGCTGGGAGCTTTCTTT
NA TRBJ2-3 TRBV18 NA CASSPLPGGGTDTQYF TGTGCCAGCTCACCACTCCCAGGGGGAGGTACAGATACGCAGTATTTT
NA TRBJ2-2 TRBV15 NA CATSSQGGFDTGELFF TGTGCCACCAGCAGTCAGGGGGGGTTTGACACCGGGGAGCTGTTTTTT
NA TRBJ1-2 TRBV6-5 NA CASSYSNRDIGYGYTF TGTGCCAGCAGTTACTCGAATCGGGACATCGGGTATGGCTACACCTTC
NA TRBJ1-4 TRBV19 NA CASSIVTGPLKNEKLFF TGTGCCAGTAGTATAGTTACAGGACCCCTGAAGAATGAAAAACTGTTTTTT
NA TRBJ2-7 TRBV27 NA CASSLGLTGLYEQYF TGTGCCAGCAGTTTAGGGCTAACAGGGCTCTACGAGCAGTACTTC
few TRBJ2-5 TRBV6-1 NA CASRSGRAQETQYF TGTGCCAGCAGATCGGGACGGGCCCAAGAGACCCAGTACTTC
NA TRBJ1-5 TRBV2 NA CASSESRLEAQPQHF TGTGCCAGCAGTGAATCCAGACTGGAGGCCCAGCCCCAGCATTTT
NA TRBJ1-5 TRBV2 NA CASSRTSGLRRVPQHF TGTGCCAGCAGTCGAACCTCGGGACTCCGTCGGGTGCCCCAGCATTTT
NA TRBJ2-7 TRBV11-2 TRBD1 CASSSPRGRYEQYF TGTGCCAGCAGCTCCCCCAGGGGGCGGTACGAGCAGTACTTC
NA TRBJ1-3 TRBV28 TRBD1 CASRFSGQGNTIYF TGTGCCAGCAGGTTTTCGGGACAGGGGAACACCATATATTTT
NA TRBJ2-1 TRBV11-2 NA CASSQARAGEQFF TGTGCCAGCAGCCAAGCCAGAGCGGGTGAGCAGTTCTTC